This TCR beta chain was found in a study of early T cells in non-severe SARS-CoV-2 infection. Looking at the study overall: The input, bulk RNA from unsorted whole blood, was sequenced, and chains were unpaired.

The TCR library protocol was used to attach unique molecular identifiers. These identifiers were attached to individual cDNA molecules. TCRdb independently ran MiXCR on the 5' RACE reads; one entry per CDR3 protein. The profile shows some 77,000 distinct CDR3 sequences, approximately 16% of them singletons. The CDR3 loop spans 15 amino acids. Looked up from germline, CDR1 is MDHEN and CDR2 is SYDVKM. The V segment lost 8 bases and the J segment 2 bases; nucleotides outside the gene matches: 10. J is TRBJ2-7 and V is TRBV28; 9 bases match TRBD1. The sequence was obtained from an adult who was a healthcare worker with PCR-confirmed SARS-CoV-2 infection or an uninfected control (not recorded which). The sample was whole blood. This CDR3 reads CASDPGTGQAYEQYF. DNA of the CDR3: TGTGCCAGCGACCCCGGGACAGGGCAGGCCTACGAGCAGTACTTC.